The source of this T cell receptor beta chain is a study of blood T cells in healthy people across ages. With a J-beta primer mix and a sample-barcoded 5' primer, a second PCR ran about 7 to 12 cycles. Every cDNA was tagged by a template-switch adaptor with 12 random nucleotides. Each sample yielded at least 2.5 million CDR3-containing paired-end reads. Via MiXCR, TCRdb re-called the 5' RACE reads, giving one row per CDR3 protein. This table has over 500,000 distinct CDR3 sequences, approximately 52% appearing once. The ends were cut back, 0 bases at V and 8 bases at J, with 10 bases in the middle. CDR1 and CDR2 (germline): LGHDT, YNNKEL (reference sequence). CDR3 length equals 14 residues. Overall study findings and caveats: TCR beta diversity was tightly associated with the proportion of naive T cells.

As concerns this clonotype: Its antigen is not known.

The source of this sequence is a woman of 80 years or more in good health. The sequencing input was blood. The rearrangement links TRBV3-1 to TRBJ2-2; D not certain. CDR3 nucleotides: TGTGCCAGCAGCCAAGACGCCTGGGGAGGGGAGCTGTTTTTT. This codes for CASSQDAWGGELFF.